In this sample, the clone carrying this T cell receptor beta chain turned up a few times. Its antigen remains unidentified. The sample's treatment: approximately 9-day PBMC culture with coronavirus spike peptide pools or control peptides (ViraFEST assay). Peptide pools at around 9.6 ug/ml stimulated around 2 million PBMCs per well with 10 IU/ml IL-2. Sequenced with the Oncomine TCR Beta short-read assay was DNA taken from cultured CD4+ T cells. In TCRdb, the PCR reads were re-called with MiXCR into one record per CDR3 protein. The sample contains 11,000 to 15,000 distinct CDR3 sequences, 43% of which appear only once. The sample belongs to a study of vaccination and CD4 T cells after COVID-19. The overall study: There were six male and four female convalescents, and two of them were Hispanic. The cells in question were stimulated using overlapping spike peptides derived from SARS-CoV-2, HCoV-NL63, HCoV-OC43 and HCoV-229E.

This sequence was found in a human donor who had recovered from COVID-19. Material for sequencing was CD4+ T cells from blood, cultured in vitro.

CDR3 DNA: TGTGCCACCAGCTCCGGACAGAGCTATGGCTACACCTTC. Translated, it gives CATSSGQSYGYTF. The chain has TRBV15 and TRBJ1-2; the D gene is possibly TRBD1 (6 bases). The CDR3 sequence is 13 residues long. CDR1 and CDR2 from the germline V gene are LNHNV and YYDKDF (reference sequence). Trimming pared 5 bases from V and 4 bases from J, leaving 11 bases between.